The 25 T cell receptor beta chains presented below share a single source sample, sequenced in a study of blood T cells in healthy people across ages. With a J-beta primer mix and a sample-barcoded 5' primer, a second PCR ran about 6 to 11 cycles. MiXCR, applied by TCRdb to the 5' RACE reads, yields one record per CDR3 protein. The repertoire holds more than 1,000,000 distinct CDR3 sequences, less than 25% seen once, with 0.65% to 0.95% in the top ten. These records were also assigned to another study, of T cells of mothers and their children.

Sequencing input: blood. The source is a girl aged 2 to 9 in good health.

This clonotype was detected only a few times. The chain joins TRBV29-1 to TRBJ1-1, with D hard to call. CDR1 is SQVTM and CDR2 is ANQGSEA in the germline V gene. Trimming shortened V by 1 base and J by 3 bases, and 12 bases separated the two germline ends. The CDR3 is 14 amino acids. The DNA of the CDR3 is TGCAGCGTTGAAGTCCGTGGAGTTCACACTGAAGCTTTCTTT. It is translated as CSVEVRGVHTEAFF.

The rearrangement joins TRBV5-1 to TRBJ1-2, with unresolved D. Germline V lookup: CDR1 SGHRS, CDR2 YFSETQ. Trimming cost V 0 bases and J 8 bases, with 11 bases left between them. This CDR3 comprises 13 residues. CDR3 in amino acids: CASSLDSPEGYTF. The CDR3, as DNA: TGCGCCAGCAGCTTGGATTCGCCCGAGGGCTACACCTTC.

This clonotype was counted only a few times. The CDR3 DNA follows: TGTGCCAGCAGCTTAGTATTCGACGAGCAGTACTTC. Protein: CASSLVFDEQYF. This chain connects TRBV7-8 to TRBJ2-7; D gene uncertain. The V and J ends lost 1 base and 5 bases respectively, with 6 bases between them. The CDR3 consists of 12 residues. Germline V lookup: CDR1 SGHVS, CDR2 FQNEAQ.

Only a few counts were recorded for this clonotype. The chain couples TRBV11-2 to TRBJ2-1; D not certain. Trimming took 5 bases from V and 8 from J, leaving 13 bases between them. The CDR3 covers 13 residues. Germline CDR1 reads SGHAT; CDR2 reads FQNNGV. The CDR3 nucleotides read TGTGCCAGCAGCGACGAAGCGACGGATGAGCAGTTCTTC. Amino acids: CASSDEATDEQFF.

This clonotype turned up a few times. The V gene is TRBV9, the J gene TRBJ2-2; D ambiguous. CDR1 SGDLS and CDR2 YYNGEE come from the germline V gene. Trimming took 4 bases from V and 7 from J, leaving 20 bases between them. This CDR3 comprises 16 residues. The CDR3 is CASSKTNNLVDGELFF. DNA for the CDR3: TGTGCCAGCAGCAAAACCAACAACTTGGTCGACGGGGAGCTGTTTTTT.

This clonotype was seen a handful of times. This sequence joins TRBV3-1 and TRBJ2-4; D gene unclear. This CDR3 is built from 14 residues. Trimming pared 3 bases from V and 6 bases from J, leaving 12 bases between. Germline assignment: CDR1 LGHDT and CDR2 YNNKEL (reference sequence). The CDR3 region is CASSHVQTGNIQYF. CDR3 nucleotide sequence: TGTGCCAGCAGCCATGTCCAGACTGGAAACATTCAGTACTTC.

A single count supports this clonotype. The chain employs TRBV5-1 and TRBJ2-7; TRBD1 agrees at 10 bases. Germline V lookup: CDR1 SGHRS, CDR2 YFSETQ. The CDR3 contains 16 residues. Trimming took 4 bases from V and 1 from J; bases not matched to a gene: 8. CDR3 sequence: CASSPWDRGISYEQYF. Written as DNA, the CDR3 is TGCGCCAGCAGCCCATGGGACAGGGGAATTTCCTACGAGCAGTACTTC.

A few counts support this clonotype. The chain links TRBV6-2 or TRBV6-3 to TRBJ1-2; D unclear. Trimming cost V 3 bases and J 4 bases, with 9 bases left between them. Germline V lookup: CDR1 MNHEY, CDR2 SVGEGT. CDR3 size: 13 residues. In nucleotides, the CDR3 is TGTGCCAGCAGTTATGTCAGCCCCTATGGCTACACCTTC. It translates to CASSYVSPYGYTF.

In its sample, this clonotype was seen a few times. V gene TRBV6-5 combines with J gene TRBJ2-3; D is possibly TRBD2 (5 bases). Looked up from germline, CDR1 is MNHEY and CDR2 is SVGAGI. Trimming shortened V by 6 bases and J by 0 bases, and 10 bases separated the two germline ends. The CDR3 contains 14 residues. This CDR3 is CASSPGFSTDTQYF. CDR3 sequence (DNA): TGTGCCAGCAGCCCGGGATTCAGCACAGATACGCAGTATTTT.

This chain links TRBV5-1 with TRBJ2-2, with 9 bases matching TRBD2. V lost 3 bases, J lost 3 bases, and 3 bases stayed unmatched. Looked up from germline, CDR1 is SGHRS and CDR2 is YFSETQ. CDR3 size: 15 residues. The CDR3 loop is CASSYASGDTGELFF. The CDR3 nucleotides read TGCGCCAGCAGCTACGCTAGCGGGGACACCGGGGAGCTGTTTTTT.

The chain's CDR3 is CASSYSISTGNTEAFF. As DNA, the CDR3 is TGTGCCAGCAGTTACTCGATAAGTACAGGGAACACTGAAGCTTTCTTT. The J gene is TRBJ1-1, the V gene TRBV6-5, with a possible D match to TRBD1 (5 bases). The length of the CDR3 is 16 residues. V lost 0 bases, J lost 1 base, and 12 bases lay in between. The germline CDR1 and CDR2 sequences are MNHEY and SVGAGI.

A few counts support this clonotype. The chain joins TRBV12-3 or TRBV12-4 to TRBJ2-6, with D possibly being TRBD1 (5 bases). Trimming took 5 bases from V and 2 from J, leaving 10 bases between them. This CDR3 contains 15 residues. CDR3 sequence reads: CASSEPTAGANVLTF. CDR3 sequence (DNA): TGTGCCAGCAGTGAACCGACAGCTGGGGCCAACGTCCTGACTTTC.

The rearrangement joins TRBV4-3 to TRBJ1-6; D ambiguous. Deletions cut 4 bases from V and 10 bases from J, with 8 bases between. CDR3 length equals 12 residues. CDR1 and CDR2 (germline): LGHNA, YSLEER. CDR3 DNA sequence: TGCGCCAGCAGCCGAGTGGGGTCACCCCTCCACTTT. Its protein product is CASSRVGSPLHF.

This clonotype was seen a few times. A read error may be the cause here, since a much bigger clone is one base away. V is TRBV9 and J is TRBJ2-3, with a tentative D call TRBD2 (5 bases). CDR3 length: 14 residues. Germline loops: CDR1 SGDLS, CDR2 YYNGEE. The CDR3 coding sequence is TGTGCCAGCAGCGGTAGAGGGAGCACAGATACGCATTATTTT. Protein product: CASSGRGSTDTHYF. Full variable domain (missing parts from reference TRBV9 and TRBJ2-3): DSGVTQTPKHLITATGQRVTLRCSPRSGDLSVYWYQQSLDQGLQFLIQYYNGEERAKGNILERFSAQQFPDLHSELNLSSLELGDSALYFCASSGRGSTDTHYFGPGTRLTVL.

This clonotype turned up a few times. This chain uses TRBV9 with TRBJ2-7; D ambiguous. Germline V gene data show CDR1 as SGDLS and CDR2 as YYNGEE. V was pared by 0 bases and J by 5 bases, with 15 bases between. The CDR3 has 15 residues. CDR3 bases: TGTGCCAGCAGCGTAGAGACTCAAGCGATCCACGAGCAGTACTTC. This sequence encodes CASSVETQAIHEQYF.

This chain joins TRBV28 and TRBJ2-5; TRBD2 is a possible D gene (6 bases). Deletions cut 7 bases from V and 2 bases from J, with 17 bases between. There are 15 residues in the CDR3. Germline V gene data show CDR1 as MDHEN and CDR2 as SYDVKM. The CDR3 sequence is CASKDPSAGQETQYF. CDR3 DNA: TGTGCCAGCAAGGACCCCTCCGCGGGGCAAGAGACCCAGTACTTC. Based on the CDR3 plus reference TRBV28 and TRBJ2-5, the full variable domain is DVKVTQSSRYLVKRTGEKVFLECVQDMDHENMFWYRQDPGLGLRLIYFSYDVKMKEKGDIPEGYSVSREKKERFSLILESASTNQTSMYLCASKDPSAGQETQYFGPGTRLLVL.

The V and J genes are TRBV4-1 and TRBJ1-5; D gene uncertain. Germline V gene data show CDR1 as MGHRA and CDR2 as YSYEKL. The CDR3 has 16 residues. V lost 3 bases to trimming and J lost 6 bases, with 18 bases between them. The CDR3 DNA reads TGCGCCAGCAGCCAGGAGAAGTTTGGGCTAGGTCAGCCCCAGCATTTT. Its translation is CASSQEKFGLGQPQHF.

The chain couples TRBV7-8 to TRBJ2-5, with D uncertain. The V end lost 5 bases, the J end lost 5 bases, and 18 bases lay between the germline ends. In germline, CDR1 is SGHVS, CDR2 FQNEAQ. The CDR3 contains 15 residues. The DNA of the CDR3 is TGTGCCAGCAGCCTAGTACTCGCCCTCGGGGAGACCCAGTACTTC. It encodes CASSLVLALGETQYF.

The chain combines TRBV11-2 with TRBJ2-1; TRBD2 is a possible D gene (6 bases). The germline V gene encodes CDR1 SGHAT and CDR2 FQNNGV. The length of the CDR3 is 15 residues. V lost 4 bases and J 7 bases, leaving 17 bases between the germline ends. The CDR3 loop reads CASSWGTGIRNEQFF. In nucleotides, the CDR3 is TGTGCCAGCAGCTGGGGGACTGGCATAAGGAATGAGCAGTTCTTC. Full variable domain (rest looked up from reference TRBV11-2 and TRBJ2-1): EAGVAQSPRYKIIEKRQSVAFWCNPISGHATLYWYQQILGQGPKLLIQFQNNGVVDDSQLPKDRFSAERLKGVDSTLKIQPAKLEDSAVYLCASSWGTGIRNEQFFGPGTRLTVL.

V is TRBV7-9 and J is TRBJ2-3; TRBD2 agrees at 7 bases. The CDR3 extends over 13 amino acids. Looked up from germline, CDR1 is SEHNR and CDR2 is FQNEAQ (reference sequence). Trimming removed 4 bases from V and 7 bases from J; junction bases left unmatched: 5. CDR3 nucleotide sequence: TGTGCCAGCAGCTCCGGGACTAAGCATACGCAGTATTTT. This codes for CASSSGTKHTQYF.

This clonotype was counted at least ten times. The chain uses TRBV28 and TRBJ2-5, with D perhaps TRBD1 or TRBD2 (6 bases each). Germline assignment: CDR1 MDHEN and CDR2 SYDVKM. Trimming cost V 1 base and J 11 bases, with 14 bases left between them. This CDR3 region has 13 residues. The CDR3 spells CASSLSGAEEQYF. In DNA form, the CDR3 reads TGTGCCAGCAGTTTATCGGGGGCTGAAGAGCAGTACTTC.

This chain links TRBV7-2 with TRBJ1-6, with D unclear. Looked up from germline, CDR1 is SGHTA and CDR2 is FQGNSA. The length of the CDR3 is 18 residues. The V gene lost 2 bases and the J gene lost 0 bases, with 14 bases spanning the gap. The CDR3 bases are TGTGCCAGCAGCTTAACGATGATGGGAAGCTCCTATAATTCACCCCTCCACTTT. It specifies CASSLTMMGSSYNSPLHF.

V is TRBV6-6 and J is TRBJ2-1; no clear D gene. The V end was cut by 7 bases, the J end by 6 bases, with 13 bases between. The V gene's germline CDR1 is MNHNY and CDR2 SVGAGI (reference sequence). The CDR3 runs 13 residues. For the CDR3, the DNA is TGTGCCAGCATATTAGCCACGGGCAATGAGCAGTTCTTC. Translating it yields CASILATGNEQFF.

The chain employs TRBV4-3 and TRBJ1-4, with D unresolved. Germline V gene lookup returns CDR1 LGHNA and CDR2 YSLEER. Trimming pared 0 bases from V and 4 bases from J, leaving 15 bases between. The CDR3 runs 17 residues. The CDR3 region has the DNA TGCGCCAGCAGCCAAGAAATGGAGCGGGCGGGTAATGAAAAACTGTTTTTT. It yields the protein CASSQEMERAGNEKLFF.

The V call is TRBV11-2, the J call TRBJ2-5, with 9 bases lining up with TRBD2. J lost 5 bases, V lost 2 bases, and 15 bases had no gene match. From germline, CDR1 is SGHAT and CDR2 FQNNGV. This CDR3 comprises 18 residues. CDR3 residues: CASSLRARAGGPVETQYF. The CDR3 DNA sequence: TGTGCCAGCAGCTTAAGGGCCCGGGCGGGAGGGCCTGTTGAGACCCAGTACTTC.